The 8 T cell receptor beta chains presented below share a single source sample, sequenced in a study of blood T cell repertoires in COVID-19. The repertoire was sequenced with immunoSEQ multiplex PCR; TCRdb's copy has only in-frame clones and lacks some. The profile shows about 240,000 clones, 80% to 95% of them singletons. Sequenced: peripheral blood. Receptor source: a man aged 25 to 40 with COVID-19, enrolled during active disease.

CDR3: CAWSARTGGAETQYF. CDR3 coding DNA: TGTGCCTGGAGTGCCCGGACAGGGGGCGCGGAGACCCAGTACTTC. The chain links TRBV30 to TRBJ2-5; 11 bases agree with TRBD1. Germline CDR1 and CDR2: GTSNPN and SVGIG (reference sequence). Trimming removed 1 base from V and 5 bases from J; junction bases left unmatched: 6. The CDR3 runs 15 residues.

This clone was counted between two and nine times. The chain joins TRBV5-5 to TRBJ1-1; D call uncertain. With 3 bases removed from V and 0 bases from J, the gap between germline ends came to 12 bases. CDR3 length equals 15 residues. CDR1 and CDR2 from the germline V gene are SGHKS and YYEKEE (reference sequence). This CDR3 reads CASSSPRPMNTEAFF. The CDR3 DNA reads as TGTGCCAGCAGCTCACCTAGACCGATGAACACTGAAGCTTTCTTT.

The chain employs TRBV5-6 and TRBJ1-2, with 12 bases aligning to TRBD1. Germline V gene lookup returns CDR1 SGHDT and CDR2 YYEEEE. This CDR3 region has 17 residues. J lost 4 bases, V lost 0 bases, and 7 bases had no gene match. The CDR3, as DNA: TGTGCCAGCAGCTTGGTGACCGGGACAGGGGGCGTCTATGGCTACACCTTC. Residues: CASSLVTGTGGVYGYTF.

The sample holds one count of this clone. The chain couples TRBV5-4 to TRBJ1-4; perhaps TRBD1 as D (5 bases). The germline CDR1 and CDR2 sequences are SGHNT and YYREEE (reference sequence). The CDR3 loop spans 17 amino acids. V was clipped by 4 bases and J by 0 bases, with 16 bases between them. The CDR3 reads CASSPGVEEATNEKLFF. CDR3 DNA: TGTGCCAGCAGCCCGGGGGTTGAGGAGGCAACTAATGAAAAACTGTTTTTT.

The V gene is TRBV6-2 or TRBV6-3, the J gene TRBJ2-5; 8 positions match TRBD2. V was clipped by 2 bases and J by 5 bases; unmatched bases: 7. CDR1 is MNHEY, CDR2 SVGEGT, per germline. The CDR3 spans 15 residues. For the CDR3, the DNA is TGTGCCAGCAGTTACAGGGCGGGGGGAGGTGAGACCCAGTACTTC. Protein product: CASSYRAGGGETQYF.

Worth noting for this clone: Other nucleotide sequences from this sample produce the same CDR3. This rearrangement joins TRBV19 to TRBJ2-2; D remains unclear. Trimming shortened V by 3 bases and J by 0 bases, and 5 bases separated the two germline ends. The V gene's germline CDR1 is LNHDA and CDR2 SQIVND (reference sequence). CDR3 length: 14 amino acids. Here the CDR3 reads CASSISTNTGELFF. Written as DNA, the CDR3 is TGTGCCAGTAGTATCTCTACGAACACCGGGGAGCTGTTTTTT.

The chain couples TRBV10-1 to TRBJ1-3, with 7 positions matching TRBD1. Germline CDR1 and CDR2: WNHNN and SYGVQD (reference sequence). The ends lost 8 bases at V and 0 bases at J; junction bases unmatched: 1. The CDR3 has 13 residues. In nucleotides, the CDR3 is TGCGCCAGCGGGGACAGCTCTGGAAACACCATATATTTT. Translated: CASGDSSGNTIYF.

The genes are TRBV29-1 and TRBJ1-2; D not resolved. The CDR3 contains 16 residues. V was cut by 4 bases and J by 4 bases, with 22 bases left in between. CDR1 and CDR2 from the germline V gene are SQVTM and ANQGSEA. CDR3 nucleotide sequence: TGCAGCGTTGCGGGTATTGTATCCGAGCGAACCTATGGCTACACCTTC. Amino acid sequence: CSVAGIVSERTYGYTF. Combining the CDR3 with reference TRBV29-1 and TRBJ1-2 gives the whole variable domain SAVISQKPSRDICQRGTSLTIQCQVDSQVTMMFWYRQQPGQSLTLIATANQGSEATYESGFVIDKFPISRPNLTFSTLTVSNMSPEDSSIYLCSVAGIVSERTYGYTFGSGTRLTVV.